This is a list of T cell receptor beta chains from one sample in a study of T cell responses to AZD1222 COVID-19 vaccine. Using immunoSEQ multiplex PCR, the repertoire was profiled, and TCRdb retains in-frame clones only, with some absent. This table holds about 85,000 clones, roughly 90% found once. Sequences were derived from peripheral blood, sampled on day 0 of AZD1222 vaccination. The receptors were sampled from an adult in good health. CDR3s include the opening cysteine and the closing phenylalanine or tryptophan. A D gene is named only where the DNA matches it firmly. Size values are once, few and many counts, or a class for expanded clones, and some rows have none.

TRBV5-5	NA	NA	TRBJ1-6	TGTGCCAGCAGCCCACAGGGTAACTCCTATAATTCACCCCTCCACTTT	CASSPQGNSYNSPLHF
TRBV28	TRBD1	NA	TRBJ2-7	TGTGCCAGCAGCCCCGGACAGGGGGCCCCCTACGAGCAGTACTTC	CASSPGQGAPYEQYF
TRBV27	NA	NA	TRBJ1-5	TGTGCCAGCAGTTTAACTTTTGGAAATCAGCCCCAGCATTTT	CASSLTFGNQPQHF
TRBV6-6	TRBD2	NA	TRBJ2-2	TGTGCCAGCAGTCAAAAACCCCCCGGGGGGGCCCGTGTCGGGGAGCTGTTTTTT	CASSQKPPGGARVGELFF
TRBV6-6	TRBD2	NA	TRBJ2-5	TGTGCCAGCAGCCCCGGTAATAGCGGGGGCGGGGAGACCCAGTACTTC	CASSPGNSGGGETQYF
TRBV11-2	TRBD2	NA	TRBJ2-7	TGTGCCAGCAGCTTCAGACTAGCGGGAGGGCCGTACGAGCAGTACTTC	CASSFRLAGGPYEQYF
TRBV5-1	NA	NA	TRBJ2-5	TGCGCCAGCAGTATTGGGGGCCAGCGAGAGACCCAGTACTTC	CASSIGGQRETQYF
TRBV9	TRBD2	NA	TRBJ2-7	TGTGCCAGCAGCGTAGAGGGTACTAGCGGAGCCTACGAGCAGTACTTC	CASSVEGTSGAYEQYF
TRBV2	NA	NA	TRBJ2-2	TGTGCCAGCAGCGGGGTGGTTTCGGGGACCGGGGAGCTGTTTTTT	CASSGVVSGTGELFF
TRBV5-6	TRBD2	NA	TRBJ2-7	TGTGCCAGCAACAGACTAGCGGGGTCCTACGAGCAGTACTTC	CASNRLAGSYEQYF
TRBV5-4	TRBD1	NA	TRBJ2-5	TGTGCCAGCAGCCCGACAGGGCCCCAGACCCAGTACTTC	CASSPTGPQTQYF
TRBV19	NA	NA	TRBJ1-5	TGTGCCACTATGGTTGGGAGCAATCAGCCCCAGCATTTT	CATMVGSNQPQHF
TRBV2	NA	NA	TRBJ2-7	TGTGCCAGCGTCTTGGGGCGGGATACCTACGAGCAGTACTTC	CASVLGRDTYEQYF
TRBV14	NA	NA	TRBJ1-1	TGTGCCAGCAGCCACCAAACAGGAGCGACTGAAGCTTTCTTT	CASSHQTGATEAFF
TRBV7-2	NA	NA	TRBJ2-7	TGTGCCAGCAGCTTACATCCGGGCTCCTACGAGCAGTACTTC	CASSLHPGSYEQYF
TRBV12-3/TRBV12-4	NA	NA	TRBJ2-1	TGTGCCAGCAGTTTTACTAACGAGCAGTTCTTC	CASSFTNEQFF
TRBV9	TRBD1	NA	TRBJ1-1	TGTGCCAGCAGCGTAGGCCTGGTTTTGACAGGGGTAAACACTGAAGCTTTCTTT	CASSVGLVLTGVNTEAFF
TRBV5-4	NA	NA	TRBJ2-7	TGTGCCAGCAGCTTGGTCGGCCCCTCCTACGAGCAGTACTTC	CASSLVGPSYEQYF
TRBV6-1	NA	NA	TRBJ1-2	TGTGCCAGCAGTGAAAACTCCCGGGGGCAGGGCTATGGCTACACCTTC	CASSENSRGQGYGYTF
TRBV28	NA	NA	TRBJ2-3	TGTGCCAGCAGCCGTATAGGGGCTAGTAAGAGCACAGATACGCAGTATTTT	CASSRIGASKSTDTQYF
TRBV24-1	NA	NA	TRBJ2-1	TGTGCCACCAGTGGGGGGTTGGATGAGCAGTTCTTC	CATSGGLDEQFF
TRBV5-1	TRBD1	NA	TRBJ1-1	TGCGCCAGCAGCCAAATTGAGACCGGGACAGCCAACACTGAAGCTTTCTTT	CASSQIETGTANTEAFF
TRBV11-2	NA	NA	TRBJ1-4	TGTGCCAGCAGTCTCCCAGGGGCGGGACATAATGAAAAACTGTTTTTT	CASSLPGAGHNEKLFF
TRBV27	NA	NA	TRBJ2-2	TGTGCCAGCAGTTTAGGGTACACCGGGGAGCTGTTTTTT	CASSLGYTGELFF
TRBV19	NA	NA	TRBJ2-1	TGTGCCAGTAGTATAGTGAGGGGTAATGAGCAGTTCTTC	CASSIVRGNEQFF
TRBV10-3	NA	NA	TRBJ2-6	TGTGCCATCAGTGAGTCGGGACGGAACTCTGGGGCCAACGTCCTGACTTTC	CAISESGRNSGANVLTF
TRBV5-1	NA	NA	TRBJ2-7	TGCGCCAGCAGCTTGAACGTGGCAGGGCAGTTCGACGAGCAGTACTTC	CASSLNVAGQFDEQYF
TRBV28	NA	NA	TRBJ1-1	TGTGCCAGCATCCCCCGGCGGGGTTGGACTGAAGCTTTCTTT	CASIPRRGWTEAFF
TRBV3-1/TRBV3-2	NA	NA	TRBJ2-1	TGTGCCAGCAGCCAAGATCGCGGGCCCAGCTCCTACAATGAGCAGTTCTTC	CASSQDRGPSSYNEQFF
TRBV6-5	NA	once	TRBJ1-6	TGTGCCAGCTCCCGAGGACTCACCCCCGGGGCCCTCCACTTT	CASSRGLTPGALHF
TRBV10-2	TRBD1	NA	TRBJ1-1	TGCGCCAGCAGTCCCGGGACAGGATCCTCGTGGACTGAAGCTTTCTTT	CASSPGTGSSWTEAFF
TRBV6-5	NA	NA	TRBJ2-7	TGTGCCAGCGCCTCGGGGGGCTGGTACGAGCAGTACTTC	CASASGGWYEQYF
TRBV12-3/TRBV12-4	TRBD1	NA	TRBJ1-1	TGTGCCAGCAGCAACAGGGGGCAGAGTGAAGCTTTCTTT	CASSNRGQSEAFF
TRBV7-9	NA	NA	TRBJ1-5	TGTGCCAGCAGCTTCGGACCCGGTAATCAGCCCCAGCATTTT	CASSFGPGNQPQHF
TRBV2	NA	NA	TRBJ2-5	TGTGCCAGCTCGAAGGGGGGGGAAAAGACCCAGTACTTC	CASSKGGEKTQYF
TRBV5-1	TRBD1	NA	TRBJ2-1	TGCGCCAGCAGCTTCCGCCTCGACAGGGGGAATGAGCAGTTCTTC	CASSFRLDRGNEQFF
TRBV3-1/TRBV3-2	NA	once	TRBJ2-1	TGTGCCAGCAGCGGGGGTGGGGATGAGCAGTTCTTC	CASSGGGDEQFF
TRBV4-2	NA	NA	TRBJ2-2	TGTGCCAGCAGCCAAGACTTCGACCGGTTCGCCGGGGAGCTGTTTTTT	CASSQDFDRFAGELFF
TRBV27	NA	NA	TRBJ1-2	TGTGCCAGCAGACTCACAGTAAACTATGGCTACACCTTC	CASRLTVNYGYTF
TRBV7-9	NA	NA	TRBJ1-2	TGTGCCAGCAGCTTAGCTGTCGGGGCTCGGAGCACCTTC	CASSLAVGARSTF
TRBV28	TRBD2	once	TRBJ2-6	TGTGCCAGCAGTTTAGGGGGGGCTGGGGCCAACGTCCTGACTTTC	CASSLGGAGANVLTF
TRBV6-1	NA	NA	TRBJ1-1	TGTGCCAGCAGTGATCGCGGGGGGACGAACACTGAAGCTTTCTTT	CASSDRGGTNTEAFF
TRBV28	TRBD1	once	TRBJ1-1	TGTGCCAGCAGTTTTTCGGAGGGGGCGCGGGATGAAGCTTTCTTT	CASSFSEGARDEAFF
TRBV10-3	NA	NA	TRBJ2-5	TGTGCCATCAGTCCCCAACAGGTATCAGAGACCCAGTACTTC	CAISPQQVSETQYF
TRBV19	TRBD1	NA	TRBJ1-1	TGTGCCAGTAGTCCCGGACAGGGTTCCATTGAAGCTTTCTTT	CASSPGQGSIEAFF
TRBV24-1	NA	NA	TRBJ1-1	TGTGCCACCAGTGATTCCTCGGGAGGGGAGGGTCCTATATCTGAAGCTTTCTTT	CATSDSSGGEGPISEAFF
TRBV27	NA	NA	TRBJ1-4	TGTGCCAGCAGTAGCCCGGGACCGACGGGTGAAAAACTGTTTTTT	CASSSPGPTGEKLFF
TRBV5-1	NA	NA	TRBJ1-3	TGCGCCAGCAGCTTGGACGGCAACTCTGGAAACACCATATATTTT	CASSLDGNSGNTIYF
TRBV7-9	TRBD2	NA	TRBJ2-6	TGTGCCAGCAGCATCCCGGGGGGCTCTGGGGCCAACGTCCTGACTTTC	CASSIPGGSGANVLTF
TRBV19	NA	NA	TRBJ1-6	TGTGCCAGTAGTGAAACAGGCCCGAGGGGACCCCTCCACTTT	CASSETGPRGPLHF
TRBV30	NA	NA	TRBJ1-1	TGTGCCTGGCGCGACTCAGGGACCCCTGAAGCTTTCTTT	CAWRDSGTPEAFF
TRBV9	NA	NA	TRBJ2-5	TGTGCCAGCAGCGCCGGACAGGGAGGGGTAGAGACCCAGTACTTC	CASSAGQGGVETQYF
TRBV28	NA	NA	TRBJ1-2	TGTGCCAGCAGTTTATTTAATACACACTATGGCTACACCTTC	CASSLFNTHYGYTF